These 4 T cell receptor beta chains came from one sample sequenced in a study of T-cell memory formation after mild COVID-19. TCRdb re-called the 5' RACE reads with MiXCR, one entry per CDR3 protein. The profile shows 250,000 to 300,000 distinct CDR3 sequences, 18% of them singletons. The material sequenced was PBMCs or a T cell subset sorted from them (not recorded which). The source is a man younger than 30 who had mild COVID-19 (a few samples of this study predate the infection). Cell type and time point are not known.

This clonotype was found a few times. V and J are TRBV10-3 and TRBJ2-1; 9 nucleotides match TRBD1. The CDR3 runs 17 residues. Germline values: CDR1 ENHRY, CDR2 SYGVKD. The J segment lost 8 bases and the V segment lost 3 bases, leaving 14 bases of the junction unmatched. The CDR3 is CAISDGPGTGKTDEQFF. The CDR3 DNA is TGTGCCATCAGTGATGGCCCGGGGACAGGGAAAACCGATGAGCAGTTCTTC.

This clonotype was counted a few times. Its ends do not fully match the called genes, so a read error is possible. The rearrangement uses TRBV2 and TRBJ1-3; the D gene is possibly TRBD1 (6 bases). This CDR3 contains 15 residues. The germline gives CDR1 SNHLY, CDR2 FYNNEI. CDR3 sequence (DNA): TGTGCAAGCACGGTCCAGGGGTATACTGGAAACACCATATATTTT. Amino acids: CASTVQGYTGNTIYF.

The CDR3: CSARPRPATNEKLFF. The CDR3 DNA is TGCAGTGCTAGGCCGAGACCAGCAACTAATGAAAAACTGTTTTTT. The chain is built from TRBV20-1 and TRBJ1-4; D is uncertain. From germline, CDR1 is DFQATT and CDR2 SNEGSKA (reference sequence). The CDR3 covers 15 residues. Trimming left V 3 bases short and J 0 bases short, with 11 bases between.

J is TRBJ2-5 and V is TRBV10-3; TRBD2 matches 9 bases. The CDR3 has 15 amino acids. Germline lookup yields CDR1 ENHRY and CDR2 SYGVKD. Trimming cost V 5 bases and J 5 bases; bases outside gene matches: 9. In DNA, the CDR3 is TGTGCCATCAGTTCTGGCGGGGGGGCCGGTGAGACCCAGTACTTC. Protein product: CAISSGGGAGETQYF.